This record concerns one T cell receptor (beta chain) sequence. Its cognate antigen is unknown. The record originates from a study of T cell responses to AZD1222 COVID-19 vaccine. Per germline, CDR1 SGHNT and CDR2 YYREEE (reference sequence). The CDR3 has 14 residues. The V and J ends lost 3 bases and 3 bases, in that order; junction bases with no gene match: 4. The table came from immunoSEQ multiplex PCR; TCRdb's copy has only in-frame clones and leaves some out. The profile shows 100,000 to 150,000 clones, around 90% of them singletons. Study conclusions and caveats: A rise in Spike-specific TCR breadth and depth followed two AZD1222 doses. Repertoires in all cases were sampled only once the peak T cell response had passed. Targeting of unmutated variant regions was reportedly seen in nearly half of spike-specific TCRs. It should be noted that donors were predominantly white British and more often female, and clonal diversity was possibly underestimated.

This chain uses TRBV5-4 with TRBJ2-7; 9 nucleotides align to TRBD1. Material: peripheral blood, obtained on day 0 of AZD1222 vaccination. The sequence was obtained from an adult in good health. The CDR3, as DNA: TGTGCCAGCAGCTGGCGGGACAGGGACTACGAGCAGTACTTC. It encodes CASSWRDRDYEQYF. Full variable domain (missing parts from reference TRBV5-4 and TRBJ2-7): ETGVTQSPTHLIKTRGQQVTLRCSSQSGHNTVSWYQQALGQGPQFIFQYYREEENGRGNFPPRFSGLQFPNYSSELNVNALELDDSALYLCASSWRDRDYEQYFGPGTRLTVT.